These T cell receptor beta chains were read from a single sample in a study of CD8 T cells in Susac syndrome. TCRdb redid the calling of the immunoSEQ multiplex PCR reads with MiXCR, one entry per CDR3 protein. The sample holds 150,000 to 200,000 distinct CDR3 sequences, about 91% seen once. Sequenced: CD4+ T cells from PBMCs. Receptors originate from a human donor with Susac syndrome. Both conserved end residues are part of each CDR3. D genes are given only for firm matches. A row's size may be missing; if present it is once, few, many or a size class.

d_call	v_call	j_call	clone_size	cdr3_aa	cdr3_nt
.	TRBV9	TRBJ1-6	.	CASSVDGGPSPLHF	TGTGCCAGCAGCGTAGACGGGGGACCTTCACCCCTCCACTTT
TRBD1	TRBV24-1	TRBJ2-3	.	CATSDSQGAGTDTQYF	TGTGCCACCAGTGATTCACAGGGGGCAGGGACAGATACGCAGTATTTT
TRBD1	TRBV5-1	TRBJ2-1	.	CASSENLGQYNEQFF	TGCGCCAGCAGCGAAAACCTGGGACAGTACAATGAGCAGTTCTTC
.	TRBV19	TRBJ2-2	.	CASNGWGRDTGELFF	TGTGCCAGTAATGGTTGGGGGCGCGACACCGGGGAGCTGTTTTTT
.	TRBV6-5	TRBJ1-1	once	CASSVEGWNTEAFF	TGTGCCAGCAGTGTCGAGGGGTGGAACACTGAAGCTTTCTTT
TRBD2	TRBV28	TRBJ2-3	.	CASSSPTGLAGDTQYF	TGTGCCAGCTCCTCACCGACCGGACTAGCGGGAGATACGCAGTATTTT
.	TRBV18	TRBJ1-5	.	CASSPDGDQPQHF	TGTGCCAGCTCACCGGACGGGGATCAGCCCCAGCATTTT
.	TRBV4-1	TRBJ1-4	.	CASSREATNEKLFF	TGCGCCAGCAGCCGAGAGGCAACTAATGAAAAACTGTTTTTT
.	TRBV9	TRBJ1-3	.	CASSAVGSGNTIYF	TGTGCCAGCAGCGCCGTAGGCAGCGGAAACACCATATATTTT
.	TRBV2	TRBJ1-6	.	CASSVSADSPLHF	TGTGCCAGCAGTGTTTCAGCTGATTCACCCCTCCACTTT
TRBD1	TRBV20-1	TRBJ2-4	.	CSAPAGGSLDKNIQYF	TGCAGTGCTCCTGCAGGGGGCTCTTTGGACAAAAACATTCAGTACTTC
.	TRBV6-5	TRBJ1-1	.	CASSYLFGAGTEAFF	TGTGCCAGCAGTTACTTATTCGGGGCGGGCACTGAAGCTTTCTTT
.	TRBV6-6	TRBJ1-1	few	CASSPRENTEAFF	TGTGCCAGCAGTCCCCGGGAGAACACTGAAGCTTTCTTT
.	TRBV6-7	TRBJ2-5	.	CASSYSKGHRALETQYF	TGTGCCAGCAGTTACTCGAAAGGGCACCGAGCTTTGGAGACCCAGTACTTC
.	TRBV5-6	TRBJ2-7	.	CASSPGWGSSYEQYF	TGTGCCAGCAGCCCAGGGTGGGGAAGCTCCTACGAGCAGTACTTC
TRBD2	TRBV30	TRBJ2-1	.	CAWTGTSGGAHSYNEQFF	TGTGCCTGGACAGGGACTAGCGGGGGGGCCCACTCCTACAATGAGCAGTTCTTC
TRBD2	TRBV7-9	TRBJ2-1	.	CASSLRDRGGGSSYNEQFF	TGTGCCAGCAGCCTCAGGGACCGTGGGGGGGGAAGCTCCTACAATGAGCAGTTCTTC
.	TRBV2	TRBJ2-1	.	CASSLDRNSYNEQFF	TGTGCCAGCAGCCTGGACAGAAACTCCTACAATGAGCAGTTCTTC
.	TRBV6-4	TRBJ1-1	.	CASSEARGTEAFF	TGTGCCAGCAGTGAGGCCCGAGGGACTGAAGCTTTCTTT
.	TRBV15	TRBJ2-5	.	CATSWSPQETQYF	TGTGCCACCAGCTGGTCACCGCAAGAGACCCAGTACTTC
TRBD1	TRBV20-1	TRBJ2-4	.	CSASRPGTGGSKNIQYF	TGCAGTGCTAGCCGCCCCGGGACAGGGGGGTCCAAAAACATTCAGTACTTC
TRBD2	TRBV20-1	TRBJ2-7	.	CSARAPGREQREQYF	TGCAGTGCTAGAGCCCCCGGGAGGGAACAACGCGAGCAGTACTTC
.	TRBV30	TRBJ2-7	.	CAWDRHGYEQYF	TGTGCCTGGGATCGACACGGATACGAGCAGTACTTC
.	TRBV21-1	TRBJ2-5	once	CASRGQGVNQETQYF	TGTGCCAGCAGGGGACAGGGGGTAAACCAAGAGACCCAGTACTTC
TRBD2	TRBV20-1	TRBJ2-5	.	CSARGLAGGGETQYF	TGCAGTGCTAGGGGCCTAGCGGGGGGAGGGGAGACCCAGTACTTC